Following are 12 T cell receptor beta chains from one sample sequenced in a study of Graves' ophthalmopathy and Graves' hyperthyroidism. Beta-chain TCR CDR3 regions were amplified from RNA transcripts. The first round was an RT-PCR with HTBI primers, and the second round was a multiplex PCR. Via MiXCR, TCRdb re-called the multiplex PCR reads, giving one row per CDR3 protein. Seen here are approximately 1.2 million distinct CDR3 sequences, 35% to 40% observed once, and the top ten hold 8.5% to 14%. The specimen sequenced was peripheral blood or thyroid tissue (not recorded which). These receptors all come from an adult man with Graves' hyperthyroidism.

This clonotype was detected ten times or more. The rearrangement uses TRBV10-3 and TRBJ1-2; a weak D match, TRBD1 (6 bases). V was clipped by 4 bases and J by 0 bases, with 9 bases between them. The CDR3 contains 14 residues. Looked up from germline, CDR1 is ENHRY and CDR2 is SYGVKD. CDR3 nucleotide sequence: TGTGCCATCAGTGCGGACAGCTCTAACTATGGCTACACCTTC. Translation: CAISADSSNYGYTF.

The rearrangement uses TRBV15 and TRBJ2-7; 9 bases line up with TRBD1. CDR3 length equals 15 residues. Germline V gene data show CDR1 as LNHNV and CDR2 as YYDKDF (reference sequence). V gave up 3 bases and J gave up 6 bases; unmatched junction bases: 9. For the CDR3, the DNA is TGTGCCACCAGCAGCCAACCGGGACAGGGTAGCGAGCAGTACTTC. Translating it yields CATSSQPGQGSEQYF.

The chain uses TRBV5-6 and TRBJ2-5, with TRBD1 matching over 7 bases. The V segment lost 4 bases and the J segment 5 bases; nucleotides outside the gene matches: 11. The length of the CDR3 is 15 residues. In germline, CDR1 is SGHDT, CDR2 YYEEEE. The CDR3 protein is CASSLETGAVETQYF. The DNA of the CDR3 is TGTGCCAGCAGCCTCGAAACAGGGGCGGTGGAGACCCAGTACTTC.

This clonotype was picked up many times. This chain connects TRBV20-1 to TRBJ1-1; D is ambiguous. This CDR3 is built from 13 residues. Trimming cost V 6 bases and J 0 bases, with 11 bases left between them. Per the germline V gene, CDR1 is DFQATT and CDR2 is SNEGSKA (reference sequence). In DNA form, the CDR3 reads TGCAGTGCCCGCCAACGGATGAACACTGAAGCTTTCTTT. Encoded protein: CSARQRMNTEAFF.

This clonotype has a count of ten or more. The chain couples TRBV7-9 to TRBJ1-1, with D possibly TRBD1 on 5 matching bases. CDR1 and CDR2 (germline): SEHNR, FQNEAQ (reference sequence). The CDR3 covers 16 residues. V was pared by 4 bases and J by 3 bases, with 18 bases between. The CDR3 protein is CASSSQTGRSDTEAFF. For the CDR3, the DNA is TGTGCCAGCAGCTCCCAAACGGGGCGGAGCGACACTGAAGCTTTCTTT.

V and J are TRBV10-3 and TRBJ1-6; TRBD1 is a possible D gene (6 bases). Germline V CDR1 and CDR2: ENHRY, SYGVKD. The V end was cut by 10 bases, the J end by 9 bases, with 19 bases between. The CDR3 length is 14 residues. The DNA of the CDR3 is TGTGCCACCGGTGAAGGCAGGGGTGGTTCACCCCTCCACTTT. This gives the protein CATGEGRGGSPLHF.

The rearrangement uses TRBV7-2 and TRBJ2-7; D unclear. This CDR3 contains 11 residues. In germline, CDR1 is SGHTA, CDR2 FQGNSA. The V and J ends lost 7 bases and 9 bases respectively, with 13 bases between them. The CDR3, as DNA: TGTGCCAGCACACTCCAGGTCTGGCAGTACTTC. Its translation: CASTLQVWQYF.

The chain combines TRBV29-1 with TRBJ1-3; 8 bases match TRBD1. This CDR3 has 16 residues. V trimming: 4 bases; J trimming: 0 bases; junction bases outside the gene matches: 8. Germline V gene sequence: CDR1 SQVTM, CDR2 ANQGSEA. The CDR3 region has the DNA TGCAGCGTTGGAGAGACAGGGGTGGTCTCTGGAAACACCATATATTTT. It codes for CSVGETGVVSGNTIYF.

In this sample, this clonotype turned up many times. The CDR3 spells CASSYQAHQPQHF. In DNA form, the CDR3 reads TGTGCCAGCAGTTACCAGGCTCATCAGCCCCAGCATTTT. The V and J genes are TRBV6-5 and TRBJ1-5; unclear D gene. The germline V gene encodes CDR1 MNHEY and CDR2 SVGAGI. The CDR3 is 13 amino acids. Trimming shortened V by 2 bases and J by 5 bases, and 7 bases separated the two germline ends.

This clonotype has a handful of counts. This chain uses TRBV19 with TRBJ1-1; no definite D call. Trimming stripped 9 bases from V and 7 bases from J, with 18 bases between. The CDR3 covers 13 residues. Germline V gene sequence: CDR1 LNHDA, CDR2 SQIVND (reference sequence). Here the CDR3 reads CASCRNADGEAFF. The CDR3, as DNA: TGTGCCAGCTGCCGGAATGCTGACGGTGAAGCTTTCTTT. Filled out from reference TRBV19 and TRBJ1-1, the complete variable domain reads DGGITQSPKYLFRKEGQNVTLSCEQNLNHDAMYWYRQDPGQGLRLIYYSQIVNDFQKGDIAEGYSVSREKKESFPLTVTSAQKNPTAFYLCASCRNADGEAFFGQGTRLTVV.

V and J are TRBV29-1 and TRBJ1-2; D possibly corresponds to TRBD1 (5 bases). V lost 3 bases and J 8 bases, leaving 13 bases between the germline ends. This CDR3 spans 12 amino acids. CDR1 SQVTM and CDR2 ANQGSEA come from the germline V gene. The CDR3 DNA reads TGCAGCGTTGAGTTCGACGGACACGGCTACACCTTC. Translating it yields CSVEFDGHGYTF. The full variable domain, rest sourced from reference TRBV29-1 and TRBJ1-2, is SAVISQKPSRDICQRGTSLTIQCQVDSQVTMMFWYRQQPGQSLTLIATANQGSEATYESGFVIDKFPISRPNLTFSTLTVSNMSPEDSSIYLCSVEFDGHGYTFGSGTRLTVV.

This clonotype was counted at least ten times. The gene calls are TRBV12-3 or TRBV12-4 and TRBJ1-1; maybe TRBD1 (5 bases). V dropped 4 bases and J dropped 5 bases, with 14 bases sitting between them. The CDR3 is 14 residues long. The DNA for the CDR3 is TGTGCCAGCAGTTCCGCAGGGTACCCGACTGAAGCTTTCTTT. Translation gives CASSSAGYPTEAFF.